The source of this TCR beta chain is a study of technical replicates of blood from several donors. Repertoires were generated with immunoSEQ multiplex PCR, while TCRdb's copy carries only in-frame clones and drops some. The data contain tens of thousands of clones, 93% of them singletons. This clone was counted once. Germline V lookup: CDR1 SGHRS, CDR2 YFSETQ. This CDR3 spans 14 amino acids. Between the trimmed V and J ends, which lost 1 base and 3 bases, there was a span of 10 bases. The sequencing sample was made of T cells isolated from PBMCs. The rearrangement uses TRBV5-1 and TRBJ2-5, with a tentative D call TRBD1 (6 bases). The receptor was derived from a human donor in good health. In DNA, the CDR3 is TGCGCCAGCAGCTTGCTGGCAGGGGAAGAGACCCAGTACTTC. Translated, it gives CASSLLAGEETQYF.